A selection of T cell receptor beta chains follows, all from one sample in a study of regulatory and conventional T cells in RAG deficiency. Using immunoSEQ multiplex PCR, the repertoire was profiled, and TCRdb retains in-frame clones only, with some absent. The table lists approximately 46,000 clones, around 89% of them singletons. These same data were also listed under a study on regulatory T cells.

Sequencing was done on a sample of CD4+ effector T cells sorted from blood. The receptors come from a human donor in good health. The CDR3 runs from the conserved cysteine through the conserved F or W. The D gene is left open where the match is weak. Clone size is given for some rows only: seen once, a few or many times, or a class if the clone is expanded.

D gene,V gene,J gene,clone size,CDR3 protein,CDR3 DNA
NA,TRBV5-1,TRBJ1-4,NA,CASSLVTAGEKLFF,TGCGCCAGCAGCTTGGTAACAGCGGGAGAAAAACTGTTTTTT
NA,TRBV6-5,TRBJ1-3,NA,CATRDSISGNTIYF,TGTGCCACCAGGGATAGTATCTCTGGAAACACCATATATTTT
NA,TRBV29-1,TRBJ1-2,NA,CSARANYGYTF,TGCAGCGCTCGGGCTAACTATGGCTACACCTTC
NA,TRBV15,TRBJ2-3,once,CATSGGGGVQGTDTQYF,TGTGCCACCAGCGGGGGTGGAGGGGTTCAGGGGACAGATACGCAGTATTTT
TRBD2,TRBV7-9,TRBJ2-7,once,CASSRPGTSGRDEQYF,TGTGCCAGCAGCAGACCCGGGACTAGCGGGCGCGACGAGCAGTACTTC
NA,TRBV5-6,TRBJ2-3,NA,CASSLDPTVPDTQYF,TGTGCCAGCAGCTTGGACCCGACGGTTCCCGATACGCAGTATTTT
NA,TRBV5-1,TRBJ2-1,once,CASSLVDPALNEQFF,TGCGCCAGCAGCTTGGTGGACCCAGCCCTCAATGAGCAGTTCTTC
NA,TRBV10-3,TRBJ1-1,NA,CAISESQLNTEAFF,TGTGCCATCAGTGAGAGTCAGTTGAACACTGAAGCTTTCTTT
TRBD1,TRBV28,TRBJ2-1,NA,CASGGQGGSNEQFF,TGTGCCAGCGGGGGACAGGGGGGCAGCAATGAGCAGTTCTTC
TRBD1,TRBV6-1,TRBJ1-2,NA,CASVRDSLYGYTF,TGTGCCAGTGTCCGGGACAGCCTCTATGGCTACACCTTC
NA,TRBV19,TRBJ1-1,NA,CASSTPGGNTEAFF,TGTGCCAGTAGTACCCCCGGCGGGAACACTGAAGCTTTCTTT
NA,TRBV28,TRBJ2-1,NA,CASSPGGARDNEQFF,TGTGCCAGCAGTCCAGGGGGGGCGAGGGACAATGAGCAGTTCTTC
NA,TRBV6-6,TRBJ1-1,NA,CASSLRWLGANTEAFF,TGTGCCAGCAGTTTACGGTGGCTAGGAGCGAACACTGAAGCTTTCTTT
NA,TRBV4-1,TRBJ2-7,NA,CASSPPGYEQYF,TGCGCCAGCAGCCCCCCAGGGTACGAGCAGTACTTC
NA,TRBV6-1,TRBJ1-5,NA,CASFSQGTNQPQHF,TGTGCCAGCTTCTCCCAGGGGACTAATCAGCCCCAGCATTTT
TRBD1,TRBV11-3,TRBJ1-1,NA,CASSSGQILTSEAFF,TGTGCCAGCAGCTCGGGACAGATCCTAACCTCTGAAGCTTTCTTT
NA,TRBV28,TRBJ1-5,NA,CASSPQGHQPQHF,TGTGCCAGCAGTCCACAGGGACATCAGCCCCAGCATTTT
NA,TRBV19,TRBJ2-5,NA,CATSEVVAKETQYF,TGTGCCACCTCCGAGGTGGTAGCCAAAGAGACCCAGTACTTC
TRBD1,TRBV5-1,TRBJ2-1,NA,CASSLGDSLWEQFF,TGCGCCAGCAGCTTGGGGGACAGCCTATGGGAGCAGTTCTTC
NA,TRBV28,TRBJ1-2,once,CASTTGRNYGYTF,TGTGCCAGCACGACAGGCCGTAACTATGGCTACACCTTC
TRBD2,TRBV7-2,TRBJ2-2,NA,CASSLGPAGADTGELFF,TGTGCCAGCAGCTTAGGTCCAGCGGGAGCGGACACCGGGGAGCTGTTTTTT
NA,TRBV11-3,TRBJ1-1,NA,CASSWSGQKNTEAFF,TGTGCCAGCAGCTGGTCGGGGCAGAAAAACACTGAAGCTTTCTTT
TRBD1,TRBV11-2,TRBJ2-1,NA,CASSLERGRGSSKFF,TGTGCCAGCAGCTTAGAAAGGGGGCGCGGGTCTAGTAAGTTCTTC
NA,TRBV9,TRBJ2-3,NA,CASSAHLLPSSTDTQYF,TGTGCCAGCAGCGCCCACCTTCTCCCGTCTAGCACAGATACGCAGTATTTT
NA,TRBV6-5,TRBJ1-2,NA,CASSYLNKNYGYTF,TGTGCCAGCAGTTACCTAAATAAGAACTATGGCTACACCTTC
NA,TRBV10-1,TRBJ2-7,NA,CASSASRYEQYF,TGCGCCAGCAGTGCCTCTAGGTACGAGCAGTACTTC
NA,TRBV5-1,TRBJ2-3,NA,CASSPPLADTQYF,TGCGCCAGCAGCCCTCCCCTCGCGGATACGCAGTATTTT
NA,TRBV4-1,TRBJ1-1,NA,CASSQDGEGWAEAFF,TGCGCCAGCAGCCAAGATGGTGAGGGTTGGGCTGAAGCTTTCTTT
NA,TRBV7-9,TRBJ2-7,NA,CASSLDAGRFYEQYF,TGTGCCAGCAGCTTAGATGCCGGGAGATTCTACGAGCAGTACTTC
NA,TRBV29-1,TRBJ2-5,NA,CSVDDKLSGTLKTQYF,TGCAGCGTTGATGACAAATTGTCCGGGACCCTAAAGACCCAGTACTTC
NA,TRBV6-4,TRBJ2-1,once,CASSDTSRSRLEQFF,TGTGCCAGCAGTGACACCTCTAGATCCAGACTTGAGCAGTTCTTC
NA,TRBV5-1,TRBJ1-1,NA,CASSLIPGQGTEAFF,TGCGCCAGCAGCTTAATTCCGGGACAAGGCACTGAAGCTTTCTTT
NA,TRBV10-3,TRBJ1-5,NA,CAISESWGRQPQHF,TGTGCCATCAGTGAGTCGTGGGGCCGCCAGCCCCAGCATTTT
NA,TRBV7-9,TRBJ2-2,NA,CASSPGPNTGELFF,TGTGCCAGCAGCCCGGGCCCTAACACCGGGGAGCTGTTTTTT
NA,TRBV9,TRBJ2-7,NA,CASSVGGAGHGEQYF,TGTGCCAGCAGCGTAGGAGGAGCGGGCCACGGGGAGCAGTACTTC
NA,TRBV15,TRBJ1-2,NA,CATSKIVGGGIGYTF,TGTGCCACCAGCAAGATTGTTGGAGGAGGAATTGGCTACACCTTC
TRBD1,TRBV29-1,TRBJ2-7,NA,CSVAGQERNEQYF,TGCAGCGTGGCCGGACAGGAGAGAAACGAGCAGTACTTC
NA,TRBV5-8,TRBJ1-5,once,CASSRGFDQPQHF,TGTGCCAGCAGCAGAGGGTTCGATCAGCCCCAGCATTTT
NA,TRBV5-6,TRBJ1-2,NA,CASSSQGRGYGYTF,TGTGCCAGCAGCTCACAGGGTAGGGGCTATGGCTACACCTTC
NA,TRBV29-1,TRBJ2-1,NA,CSVDSGGTGIYNEQFF,TGCAGCGTTGATTCGGGAGGGACAGGGATCTACAATGAGCAGTTCTTC
NA,TRBV6-5,TRBJ2-7,once,CASRDSRSYEQYF,TGTGCCAGCAGAGACAGTCGCTCCTACGAGCAGTACTTC
NA,TRBV19,TRBJ2-5,NA,CASSISGRETQYF,TGTGCCAGTAGTATTTCGGGGCGGGAGACCCAGTACTTC
NA,TRBV7-9,TRBJ1-2,NA,CASSLEGHGYTF,TGTGCCAGCAGCTTAGAAGGCCATGGCTACACCTTC
NA,TRBV7-8,TRBJ1-1,NA,CASSLRGGLNTEAFF,TGTGCCAGCAGCTTACGGGGGGGATTGAACACTGAAGCTTTCTTT
TRBD2,TRBV7-8,TRBJ2-1,NA,CASSKLTSGGFYNEQFF,TGTGCCAGCAGCAAACTTACTAGCGGGGGATTCTACAATGAGCAGTTCTTC